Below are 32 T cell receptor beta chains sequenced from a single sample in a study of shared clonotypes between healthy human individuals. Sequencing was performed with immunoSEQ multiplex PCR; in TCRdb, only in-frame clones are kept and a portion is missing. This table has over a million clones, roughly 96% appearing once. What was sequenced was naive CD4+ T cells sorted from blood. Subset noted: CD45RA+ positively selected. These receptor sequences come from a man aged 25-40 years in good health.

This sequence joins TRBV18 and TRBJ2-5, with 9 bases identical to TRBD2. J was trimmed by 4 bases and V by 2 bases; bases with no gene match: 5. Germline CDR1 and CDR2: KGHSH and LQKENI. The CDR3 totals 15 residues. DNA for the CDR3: TGTGCCAGCTCACCAGAGAAAGCGGGAGGAGAGACCCAGTACTTC. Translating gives CASSPEKAGGETQYF. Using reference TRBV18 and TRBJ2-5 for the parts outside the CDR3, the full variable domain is NAGVMQNPRHLVRRRGQEARLRCSPMKGHSHVYWYRQLPEEGLKFMVYLQKENIIDESGMPKERFSAEFPKEGPSILRIQQVVRGDSAAYFCASSPEKAGGETQYFGPGTRLLVL.

The CDR3 DNA reads as TGTGCCAGCAGCATAAAAGGTGGCGAGCAGTACTTC. Protein: CASSIKGGEQYF. V gene TRBV5-4 combines with J gene TRBJ2-7; D gene unclear. Looked up from germline, CDR1 is SGHNT and CDR2 is YYREEE (reference sequence). V shed 4 bases and J shed 6 bases, with 11 bases lying between them. The CDR3 sequence is 12 residues long.

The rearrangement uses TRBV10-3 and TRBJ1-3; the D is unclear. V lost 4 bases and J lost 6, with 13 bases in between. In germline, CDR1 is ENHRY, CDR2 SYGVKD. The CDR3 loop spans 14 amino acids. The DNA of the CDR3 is TGTGCCATCAGTGCGGACTCGGTTCAAAACACCATATATTTT. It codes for CAISADSVQNTIYF.

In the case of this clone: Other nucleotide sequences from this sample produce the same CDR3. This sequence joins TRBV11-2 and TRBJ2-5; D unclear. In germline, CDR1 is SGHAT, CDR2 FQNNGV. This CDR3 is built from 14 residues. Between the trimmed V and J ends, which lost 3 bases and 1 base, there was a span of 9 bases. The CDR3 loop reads CASSFGRIQETQYF. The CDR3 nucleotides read TGTGCCAGCAGCTTCGGGCGCATCCAAGAGACCCAGTACTTC.

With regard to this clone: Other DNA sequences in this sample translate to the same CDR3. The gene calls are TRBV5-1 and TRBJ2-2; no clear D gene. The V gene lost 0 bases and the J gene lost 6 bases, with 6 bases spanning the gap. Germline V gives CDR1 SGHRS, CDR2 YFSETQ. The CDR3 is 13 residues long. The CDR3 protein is CASSLEGPGELFF. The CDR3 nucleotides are TGCGCCAGCAGCTTGGAAGGGCCCGGGGAGCTGTTTTTT.

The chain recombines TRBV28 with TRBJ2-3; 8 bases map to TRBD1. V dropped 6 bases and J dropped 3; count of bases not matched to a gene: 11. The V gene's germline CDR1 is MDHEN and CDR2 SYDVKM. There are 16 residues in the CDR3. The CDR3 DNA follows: TGTGCCAGCAGGAACCAGGGGGCTGAAAGAACAGATACGCAGTATTTT. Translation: CASRNQGAERTDTQYF. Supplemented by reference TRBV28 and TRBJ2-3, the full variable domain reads DVKVTQSSRYLVKRTGEKVFLECVQDMDHENMFWYRQDPGLGLRLIYFSYDVKMKEKGDIPEGYSVSREKKERFSLILESASTNQTSMYLCASRNQGAERTDTQYFGPGTRLTVL.

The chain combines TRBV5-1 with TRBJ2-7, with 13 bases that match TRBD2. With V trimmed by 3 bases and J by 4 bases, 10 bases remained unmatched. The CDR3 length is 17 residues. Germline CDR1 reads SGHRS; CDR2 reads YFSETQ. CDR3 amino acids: CASSWERLAGGGYEQYF. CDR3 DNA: TGCGCCAGCAGCTGGGAGAGACTAGCGGGAGGAGGTTACGAGCAGTACTTC. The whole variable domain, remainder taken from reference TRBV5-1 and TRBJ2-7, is KAGVTQTPRYLIKTRGQQVTLSCSPISGHRSVSWYQQTPGQGLQFLFEYFSETQRNKGNFPGRFSGRQFSNSRSEMNVSTLELGDSALYLCASSWERLAGGGYEQYFGPGTRLTVT.

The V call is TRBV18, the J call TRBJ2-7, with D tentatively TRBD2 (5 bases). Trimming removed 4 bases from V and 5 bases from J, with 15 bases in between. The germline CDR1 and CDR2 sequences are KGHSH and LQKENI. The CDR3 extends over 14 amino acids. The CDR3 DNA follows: TGTGCCAGCTCACTAAGGACTCGCCCGGACGAGCAGTACTTC. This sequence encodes CASSLRTRPDEQYF.

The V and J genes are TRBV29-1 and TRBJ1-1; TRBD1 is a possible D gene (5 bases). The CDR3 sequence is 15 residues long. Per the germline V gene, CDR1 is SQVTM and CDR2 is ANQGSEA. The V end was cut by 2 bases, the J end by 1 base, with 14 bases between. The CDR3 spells CSVEPKGAGNTEAFF. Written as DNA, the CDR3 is TGCAGCGTTGAACCTAAAGGGGCGGGGAACACTGAAGCTTTCTTT.

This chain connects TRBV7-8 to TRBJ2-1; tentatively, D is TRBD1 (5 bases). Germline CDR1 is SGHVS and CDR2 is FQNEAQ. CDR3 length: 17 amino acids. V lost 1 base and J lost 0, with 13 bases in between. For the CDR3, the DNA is TGTGCCAGCAGCTTAGTTGGGGCCCCAAGCTCCTACAATGAGCAGTTCTTC. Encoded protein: CASSLVGAPSSYNEQFF.

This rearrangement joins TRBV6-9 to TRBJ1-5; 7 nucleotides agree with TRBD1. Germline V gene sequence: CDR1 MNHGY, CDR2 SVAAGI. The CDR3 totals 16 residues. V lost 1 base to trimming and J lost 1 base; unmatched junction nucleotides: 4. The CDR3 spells CASSYCQGESNQPQHF. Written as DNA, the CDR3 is TGTGCCAGCAGTTATTGCCAGGGGGAGAGCAATCAGCCCCAGCATTTT.

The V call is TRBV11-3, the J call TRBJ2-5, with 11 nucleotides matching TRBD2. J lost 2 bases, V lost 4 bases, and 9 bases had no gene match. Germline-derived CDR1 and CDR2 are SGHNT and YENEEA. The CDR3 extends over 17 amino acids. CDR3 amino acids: CASSSGWGLAEQETQYF. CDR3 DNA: TGTGCCAGCAGCTCGGGTTGGGGACTAGCGGAACAAGAGACCCAGTACTTC. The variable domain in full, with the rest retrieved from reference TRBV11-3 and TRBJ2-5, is EAGVVQSPRYKIIEKKQPVAFWCNPISGHNTLYWYLQNLGQGPELLIRYENEEAVDDSQLPKDRFSAERLKGVDSTLKIQPAELGDSAVYLCASSSGWGLAEQETQYFGPGTRLLVL.

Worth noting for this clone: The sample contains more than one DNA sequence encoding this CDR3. CDR3 nucleotide sequence: TGCGCCAGCAGCTTGGTAGCTAGCGGGAGTTCCTACGAGCAGTACTTC. This gives the protein CASSLVASGSSYEQYF. This sequence joins TRBV5-1 and TRBJ2-7, with TRBD2 matching 10 bases. Trimming took 0 bases from V and 1 from J; bases not matched to a gene: 4. Germline V lookup: CDR1 SGHRS, CDR2 YFSETQ. This CDR3 has 16 residues.

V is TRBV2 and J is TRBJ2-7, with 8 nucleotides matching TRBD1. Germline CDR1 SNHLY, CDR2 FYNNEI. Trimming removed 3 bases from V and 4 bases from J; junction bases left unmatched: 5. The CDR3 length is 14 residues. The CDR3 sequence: CASSDQGAYYEQYF. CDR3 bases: TGTGCCAGCAGTGATCAGGGGGCTTATTACGAGCAGTACTTC.

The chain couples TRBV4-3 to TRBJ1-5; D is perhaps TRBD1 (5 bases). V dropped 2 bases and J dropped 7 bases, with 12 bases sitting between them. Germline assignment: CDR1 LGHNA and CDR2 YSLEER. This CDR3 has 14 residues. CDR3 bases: TGCGCCAGCAGCCAAACTCAGGGAAAGCAGCCCCAGCATTTT. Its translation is CASSQTQGKQPQHF.

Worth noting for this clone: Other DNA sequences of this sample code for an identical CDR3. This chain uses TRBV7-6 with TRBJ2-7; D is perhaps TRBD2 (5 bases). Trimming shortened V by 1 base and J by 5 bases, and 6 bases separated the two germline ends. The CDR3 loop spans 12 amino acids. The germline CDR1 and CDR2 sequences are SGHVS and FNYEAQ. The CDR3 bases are TGTGCCAGCAGCTTAGTCGGGGACGAGCAGTACTTC. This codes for CASSLVGDEQYF.

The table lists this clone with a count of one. Here the CDR3 DNA reads TGTGCCAGCAGACCCCGGGCCCCGAAGGGTGAAAAACTGTTTTTT. Translation: CASRPRAPKGEKLFF. This chain uses TRBV6-5 with TRBJ1-4; D not certain. Germline loops: CDR1 MNHEY, CDR2 SVGAGI. The CDR3 is made up of 15 amino acids. Trimming shortened V by 6 bases and J by 7 bases, and 18 bases separated the two germline ends.

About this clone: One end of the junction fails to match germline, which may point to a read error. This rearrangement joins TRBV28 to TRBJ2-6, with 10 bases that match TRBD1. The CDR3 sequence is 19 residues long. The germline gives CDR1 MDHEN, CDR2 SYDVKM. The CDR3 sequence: CASSLWGTGVTSGANVLTF. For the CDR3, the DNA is TGTGCCAGCAGCTTATGGGGGACAGGGGTGACCTCTGGGGCCAACGTCCTGACTTTC.

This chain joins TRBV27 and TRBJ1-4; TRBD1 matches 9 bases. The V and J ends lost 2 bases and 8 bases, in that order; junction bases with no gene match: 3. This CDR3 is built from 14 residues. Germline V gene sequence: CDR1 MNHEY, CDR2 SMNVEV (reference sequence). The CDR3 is CASSLVGQGEKLFF. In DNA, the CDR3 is TGTGCCAGCAGTTTAGTGGGACAGGGAGAAAAACTGTTTTTT.

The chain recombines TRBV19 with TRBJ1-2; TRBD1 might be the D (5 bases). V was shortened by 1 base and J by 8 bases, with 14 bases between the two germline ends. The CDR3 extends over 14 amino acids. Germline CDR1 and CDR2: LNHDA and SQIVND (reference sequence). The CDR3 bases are TGTGCCAGTAGTATAGGAGGGACCGCCGTGGGCTACACCTTC. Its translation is CASSIGGTAVGYTF.

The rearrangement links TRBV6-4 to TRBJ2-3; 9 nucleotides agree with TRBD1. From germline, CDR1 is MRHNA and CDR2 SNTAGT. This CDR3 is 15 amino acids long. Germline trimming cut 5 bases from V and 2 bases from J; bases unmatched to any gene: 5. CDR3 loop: CASSNRDRATDTQYF. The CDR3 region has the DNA TGTGCCAGCAGTAACCGGGACAGGGCCACAGATACGCAGTATTTT.

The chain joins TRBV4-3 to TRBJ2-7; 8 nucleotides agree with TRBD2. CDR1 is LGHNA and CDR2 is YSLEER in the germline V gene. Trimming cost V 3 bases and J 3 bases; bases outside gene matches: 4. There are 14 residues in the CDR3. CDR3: CASSHGGDGYEQYF. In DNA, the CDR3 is TGCGCCAGCAGCCACGGGGGGGACGGCTACGAGCAGTACTTC.

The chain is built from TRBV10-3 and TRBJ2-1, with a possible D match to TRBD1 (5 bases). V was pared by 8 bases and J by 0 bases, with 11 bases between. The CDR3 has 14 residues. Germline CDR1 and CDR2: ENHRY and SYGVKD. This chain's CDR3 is CAIGAESSYNEQFF. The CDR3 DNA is TGTGCCATCGGGGCGGAGAGCTCCTACAATGAGCAGTTCTTC.

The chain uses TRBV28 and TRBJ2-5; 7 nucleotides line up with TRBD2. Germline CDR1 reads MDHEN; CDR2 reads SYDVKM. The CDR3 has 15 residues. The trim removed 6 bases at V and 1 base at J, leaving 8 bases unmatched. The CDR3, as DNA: TGTGCCAGCAGATCAAAACTAGCGTTCCAAGAGACCCAGTACTTC. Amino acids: CASRSKLAFQETQYF.

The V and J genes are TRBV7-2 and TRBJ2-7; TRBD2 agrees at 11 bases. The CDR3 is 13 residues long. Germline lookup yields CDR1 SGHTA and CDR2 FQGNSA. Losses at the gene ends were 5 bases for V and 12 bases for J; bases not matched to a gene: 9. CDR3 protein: CASSTILAGGWYF. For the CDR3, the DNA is TGTGCCAGCAGCACAATCCTAGCGGGAGGTTGGTACTTC.

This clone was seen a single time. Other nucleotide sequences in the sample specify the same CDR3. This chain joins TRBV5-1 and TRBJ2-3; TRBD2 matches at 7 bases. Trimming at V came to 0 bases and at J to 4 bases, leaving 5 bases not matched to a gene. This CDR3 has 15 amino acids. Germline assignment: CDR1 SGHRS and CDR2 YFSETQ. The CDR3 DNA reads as TGCGCCAGCAGCTTGGGGCTGGCGGGAGCAGATACGCAGTATTTT. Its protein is CASSLGLAGADTQYF. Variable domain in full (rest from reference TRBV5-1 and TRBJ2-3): KAGVTQTPRYLIKTRGQQVTLSCSPISGHRSVSWYQQTPGQGLQFLFEYFSETQRNKGNFPGRFSGRQFSNSRSEMNVSTLELGDSALYLCASSLGLAGADTQYFGPGTRLTVL.

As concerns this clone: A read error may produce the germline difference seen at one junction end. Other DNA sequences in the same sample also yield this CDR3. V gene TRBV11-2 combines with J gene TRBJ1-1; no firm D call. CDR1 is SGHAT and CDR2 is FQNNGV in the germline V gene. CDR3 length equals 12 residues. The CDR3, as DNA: TGTGCCAGCAGCCTAGAAAGGACTGAAGCTTTCTTT. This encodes CASSLERTEAFF.

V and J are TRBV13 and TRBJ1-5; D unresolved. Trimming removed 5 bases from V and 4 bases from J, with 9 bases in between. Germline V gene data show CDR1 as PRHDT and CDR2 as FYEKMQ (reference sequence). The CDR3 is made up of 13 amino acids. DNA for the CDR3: TGTGCCAGCAGCCACGGACGGAATCAGCCCCAGCATTTT. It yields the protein CASSHGRNQPQHF. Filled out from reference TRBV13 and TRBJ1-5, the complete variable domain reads AAGVIQSPRHLIKEKRETATLKCYPIPRHDTVYWYQQGPGQDPQFLISFYEKMQSDKGSIPDRFSAQQFSDYHSELNMSSLELGDSALYFCASSHGRNQPQHFGDGTRLSIL.

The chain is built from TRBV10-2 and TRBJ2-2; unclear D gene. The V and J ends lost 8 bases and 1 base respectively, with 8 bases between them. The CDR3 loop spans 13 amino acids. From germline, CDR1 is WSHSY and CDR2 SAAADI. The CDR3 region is CASASLNTGELFF. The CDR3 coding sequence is TGCGCCAGCGCTAGTTTGAACACCGGGGAGCTGTTTTTT.

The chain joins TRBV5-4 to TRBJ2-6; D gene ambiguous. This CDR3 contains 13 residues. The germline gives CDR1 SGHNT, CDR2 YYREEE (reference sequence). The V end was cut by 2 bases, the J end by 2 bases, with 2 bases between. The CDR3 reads CASSLTGANVLTF. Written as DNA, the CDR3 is TGTGCCAGCAGCTTAACTGGGGCCAACGTCCTGACTTTC.

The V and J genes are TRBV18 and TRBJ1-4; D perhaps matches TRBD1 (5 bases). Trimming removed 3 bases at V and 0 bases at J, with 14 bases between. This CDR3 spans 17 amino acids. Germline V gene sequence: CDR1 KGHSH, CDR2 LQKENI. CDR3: CASSPQTDSPTNEKLFF. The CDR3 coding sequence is TGTGCCAGCTCACCTCAGACTGACAGCCCAACTAATGAAAAACTGTTTTTT.

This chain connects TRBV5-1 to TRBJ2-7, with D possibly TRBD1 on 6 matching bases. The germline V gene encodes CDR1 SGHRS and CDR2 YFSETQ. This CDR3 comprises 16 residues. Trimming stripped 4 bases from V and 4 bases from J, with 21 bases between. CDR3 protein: CASSAGRGHLDYEQYF. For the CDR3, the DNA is TGCGCCAGCAGCGCGGGCCGGGGACACCTTGATTACGAGCAGTACTTC.